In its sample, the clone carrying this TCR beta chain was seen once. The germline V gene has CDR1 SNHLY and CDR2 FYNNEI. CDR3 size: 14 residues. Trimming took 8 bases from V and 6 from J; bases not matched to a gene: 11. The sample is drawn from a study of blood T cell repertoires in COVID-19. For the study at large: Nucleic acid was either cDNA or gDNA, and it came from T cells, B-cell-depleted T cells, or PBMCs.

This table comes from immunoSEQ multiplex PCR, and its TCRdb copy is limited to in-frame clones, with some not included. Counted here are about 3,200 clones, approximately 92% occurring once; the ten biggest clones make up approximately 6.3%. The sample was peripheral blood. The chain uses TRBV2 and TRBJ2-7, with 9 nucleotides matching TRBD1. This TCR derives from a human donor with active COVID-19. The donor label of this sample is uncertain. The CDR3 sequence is CASGTGQGLSEQYF. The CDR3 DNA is TGTGCCAGCGGGACGGGACAGGGTCTTTCCGAGCAGTACTTC.